This T cell receptor (beta chain) came from a study of Tregs in tolerant kidney transplant recipients (dated by TCRdb to about 2019). In the study overall: Related donors were used in the transplants with nonmyeloablative bone marrow transplantation, and mixed chimerism was transient in the human trials. The study used TCRbeta sequencing to identify donor-specific regulatory T cells before combined kidney and bone marrow transplantation, then tracked those cells after transplant.

In the germline V gene (reference sequence), CDR1 corresponds to SEHNR and CDR2 to FQNEAQ. The CDR3 sequence holds 13 residues, the cysteine and phenylalanine included. Only CDR3 DNA remains: 39 bases, in frame from the first base. Trimming removed 4 bases from V and 4 bases from J, leaving 10 bases between the germline ends. The sample's time point, from its label and the paper: blood sample drawn before combined kidney and bone marrow transplant. Unstimulated Tregs (CD4+CD25+CD127-), CD4+ non-Tregs (CD4+CD25-), CD4 and CD8 cells were FACS-sorted from thawed PBMCs. Patients were 4 combined kidney and bone marrow transplant recipients from the ITN036ST trial, and only these trial subjects had samples available. Healthy control blood was processed by Ficoll density gradient to PBMCs and cryopreserved; patient PBMCs were collected before and after transplant. This clone has just a few counts. Which antigen it targets is not known. Base quality data are lacking; no much larger clone is found one base away. This sample also contains other DNA sequences that code for the same CDR3.

The paper as a whole reports these results and caveats: The study was constrained by small patient numbers, and validation of the findings is required in larger populations and under other immunosuppression protocols. Because the PCR primers were changed over time for some patients, nucleotide-level comparison could not be performed across the samples from those patients. Biological reproducibility was not directly assessed, although technical replication error appeared to be minimal. Expanding Tregs with activated donor B cells appeared to identify the most biologically relevant and donor-specific TCRbeta repertoire. In tolerant patients, donor-specific Tregs expanded more than Tregs overall, which suggests antigen-driven rather than nonspecific expansion.

For TCRbeta CDR3 sequencing, genomic DNA from the sorted cells was extracted using the QIAGEN DNeasy Blood and Tissue Kit. High-throughput TCRbeta CDR3 sequencing, which included PCR amplification with bias correction and internal controls, was done commercially through immunoSEQ. Under the source paper's analysis protocol: A unique productive TCRbeta sequence was defined by the CDR3 nucleotide sequence when primers matched, and otherwise by the CDR3 amino acid sequence together with the Vbeta and Jbeta genes. As a correction for sorting error, sequences shared between sorted populations at a frequency ratio of 2:1 or less were discarded, and the remaining shared sequences were assigned to the higher population. A sequence counted as donor-reactive if, in CFSE-low cells, the sequence had a frequency of at least 0.01% and was expanded at least 5-fold compared with unstimulated cells. Repertoire divergence was quantified by Jensen-Shannon divergence using the top 100 TCRbeta sequences ranked by frequency. When a sample had multiple sequencing runs, each run was corrected for sorting error separately and the runs were then pooled. TCRdb carries this immuneACCESS record with in-frame sequences only. Its versions omit some clonotypes, under half of them owing to an unresolved V gene in the studies checked, with the rest unexplained. From that table come the V and J calls and clone size; the DNA was used to work out D and trimming. This sample has about 110,000 clones in its table, and around 89% of those were observed once. The ten largest clones represent about 0.31% of the sample.

This chain is built from TRBV7-9 and TRBJ2-5, and the D gene may be TRBD2, 7 bases matching. The starting material was CD4+ T cells from blood, obtained before the transplant. This TCR was recovered from a human donor who received a combined kidney and bone marrow transplant. The CDR3 region: CASSSRGRETQYF. The sequence in DNA is TGTGCCAGCAGCTCGCGGGGGCGAGAGACCCAGTACTTC.